The 6 T cell receptor beta chains listed next were all sequenced from one sample in a study of multiple sclerosis patients with progressive multifocal leukoencephalopathy. Indicated time point: before natalizumab initiation. TCRdb's table, derived via immunoSEQ multiplex PCR, lists solely in-frame clones and lacks some. The table has fewer than 40,000 clones, about 88% seen once; the top ten hold about 1.5%. The sample comprised PBMCs. Receptors originate from a human donor with multiple sclerosis.

J is TRBJ1-1 and V is TRBV7-2, with a tentative D call TRBD1 (5 bases). Germline V CDR1 and CDR2: SGHTA, FQGNSA. The V gene lost 5 bases and the J gene lost 11 bases, with 30 bases spanning the gap. This CDR3 is 17 amino acids long. The CDR3 coding sequence is TGTGCCAGCAGCCCACAGTCAATCTCGCGGGGCGCAGGTAGGGCTTTCTTT. Amino acids: CASSPQSISRGAGRAFF.

This clone was counted a single time. The chain has TRBV18 and TRBJ2-3; no clear D. The CDR3 is made up of 17 amino acids. The V end lost 4 bases, the J end lost 1 base, and 18 bases lay between the germline ends. Germline CDR1 reads KGHSH; CDR2 reads LQKENI. CDR3 loop: CASSRTAQVRGTDTQYF. The CDR3 bases are TGTGCCAGCTCACGAACCGCGCAGGTTAGGGGCACAGATACGCAGTATTTT.

V usage is TRBV6-1 and J usage is TRBJ2-1, with D possibly being TRBD1 (5 bases). The ends were cut back, 7 bases at V and 10 bases at J, with 20 bases in the middle. Looked up from germline, CDR1 is MNHNS and CDR2 is SASEGT. The CDR3 runs 14 residues. DNA for the CDR3: TGTGCCAGCATCTCCAGAAGGGGCCCCCGGGAGCAGTTCTTC. As protein: CASISRRGPREQFF.

CDR3 region: CASSPHNNEQFF. CDR3 sequence (DNA): TGTGCCAGCAGCCCTCATAACAATGAGCAGTTCTTC. The chain couples TRBV14 to TRBJ2-1, with D hard to call. V lost 4 bases, J lost 5 bases, and 6 bases lay in between. The CDR3 totals 12 residues. The germline gives CDR1 SGHDN, CDR2 FVKESK.

The gene calls are TRBV28 and TRBJ1-3; D remains ambiguous. This CDR3 contains 13 residues. CDR1 MDHEN and CDR2 SYDVKM come from the germline V gene. Trimming pared 6 bases from V and 2 bases from J, leaving 8 bases between. The CDR3 loop reads CASRGSAGNTIYF. CDR3 sequence (DNA): TGTGCCAGCAGGGGTTCGGCTGGAAACACCATATATTTT. Filled out from reference TRBV28 and TRBJ1-3, the complete variable domain reads DVKVTQSSRYLVKRTGEKVFLECVQDMDHENMFWYRQDPGLGLRLIYFSYDVKMKEKGDIPEGYSVSREKKERFSLILESASTNQTSMYLCASRGSAGNTIYFGEGSWLTVV.

V gene TRBV9 combines with J gene TRBJ1-2; the D is unclear. V was clipped by 0 bases and J by 2 bases, with 14 bases between them. The germline CDR1 and CDR2 sequences are SGDLS and YYNGEE. The CDR3 contains 16 residues. The CDR3 DNA reads as TGTGCCAGCAGCGTAGGGCAGTATCCCCAAAACTATGGCTACACCTTC. Protein product: CASSVGQYPQNYGYTF.